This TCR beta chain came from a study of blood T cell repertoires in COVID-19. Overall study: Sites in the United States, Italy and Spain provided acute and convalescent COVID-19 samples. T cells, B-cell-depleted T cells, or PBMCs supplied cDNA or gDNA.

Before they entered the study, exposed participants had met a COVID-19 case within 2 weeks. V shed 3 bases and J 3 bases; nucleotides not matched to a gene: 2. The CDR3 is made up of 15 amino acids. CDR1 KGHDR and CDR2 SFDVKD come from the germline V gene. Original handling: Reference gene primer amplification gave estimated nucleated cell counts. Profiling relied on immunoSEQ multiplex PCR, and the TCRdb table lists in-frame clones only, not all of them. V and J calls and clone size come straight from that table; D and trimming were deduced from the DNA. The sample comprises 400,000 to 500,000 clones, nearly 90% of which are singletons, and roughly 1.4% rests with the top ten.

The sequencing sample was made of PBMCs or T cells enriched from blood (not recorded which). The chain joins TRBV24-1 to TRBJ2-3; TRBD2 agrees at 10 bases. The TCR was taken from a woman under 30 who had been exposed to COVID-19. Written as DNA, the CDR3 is TGTGCCACCAGTGATGATAGCGGGAGGACAGATACGCAGTATTTT. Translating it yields CATSDDSGRTDTQYF.